This TCR beta chain was recovered during a study of OX40 agonist ivuxolimab in advanced cancers. Study context: Among those treated, three patients had partial responses, one with hepatocellular carcinoma and two with cutaneous melanoma.

Profiled with immunoSEQ multiplex PCR; TCRdb holds only in-frame clones, not every one. This table holds around 30,000 clones, 70% to 90% found once. Worth noting for this clone: Its cognate antigen is unknown.

The CDR3 totals 18 residues. Germline V CDR1 and CDR2: SEHNR, FQNEAQ (reference sequence). Trimming pared 0 bases from V and 0 bases from J, leaving 17 bases between. Points from the study as a whole: In the 0.1 to 3.0 mg/kg range, CD4+ and CD8+ blood T cells had expanded clonally by week 6. Compared with CD4+, CD8+ T cells on average had more expanded clones.

The sample consisted of CD4+ or CD8+ T cells sorted from blood, taken in a trial of the OX40 agonist ivuxolimab. The clonotype was recovered from an adult with an advanced solid tumor such as melanoma, head and neck, liver or kidney cancer. V gene TRBV7-9 combines with J gene TRBJ1-2; the D gene is possibly TRBD1 (6 bases). The CDR3 DNA sequence: TGTGCCAGCAGCTTAGCCACAGGGAATCGGAAGACTAACTATGGCTACACCTTC. The encoded protein is CASSLATGNRKTNYGYTF.